This TCR beta chain emerged from a study of blood T cell repertoires in COVID-19 (dated by TCRdb to about 2020). Describing the broader study: Collaborator samples came from the United States, Italy and Spain and covered acute and convalescent phases of COVID-19. The material from the prospective study consisted of cDNA or gDNA derived from T cells, B-cell-depleted T cells, or PBMCs. Deeply sampled blood TCRbeta repertoires from subjects exposed to, actively infected with, or recovered from COVID-19 were included in the dataset. The repertoires were made available in a free public database intended to serve as a resource for research on the immune response to SARS-CoV-2. Samples were obtained from the ongoing ImmuneRACE study (first 160 participants) and from over 1,000 subjects provided by 6 global collaborators. A de-identified subject ID, COVID-19 status, age in years and sex were almost always included in the sample metadata. HLA class I and class II types, where available, came from metadata supplied by the sample provider rather than from assay-based typing. Beyond this particular receptor, the publication reports: The quantity of clinical and demographic metadata differed by source and by participant and was supplied without curation.

TCRbeta CDR3 regions were amplified from genomic DNA using the immunoSEQ Assay, a bias-controlled multiplex PCR. On the authors' methods: The number of nucleated cells in each sample was estimated from the amplification of reference gene primers within the assay. Sequence reads were collapsed and filtered to measure the absolute abundance of every unique TCRbeta CDR3 rearrangement. For each sample, productive Simpson clonality was calculated by taking the square root of Simpson's diversity index across productive rearrangements. TCRdb stores this immuneACCESS table with in-frame sequences only. Part of the clones is absent; in the studies checked, under half of the shortfall reflects unresolved V genes, and no reason is known for the rest. V, J and clone size were drawn from that table, and D and trimming were deduced from the DNA. Counted in this sample were 95,000 to 150,000 clones; roughly 90% of them appeared once. Roughly 4% of the sample comes from the top ten.

Whole blood was collected in K2EDTA tubes by collaborating institutions according to the institutions' own protocols. Collaborator samples were shipped for TCRbeta analysis as frozen whole blood, isolated PBMCs, or DNA extracted from either sample type. Comment on this clone: Its target antigen remains unknown. No much larger clone is present one base from it, and per-base qualities are unavailable.

Taken from cysteine to phenylalanine, the CDR3 has 13 residues. The only DNA kept is the CDR3, 39 bases in frame from the first base. CDR1 and CDR2 (SGDLS, YYNGEE) derive from the germline V gene. V is pared back by 0 bases and J by 11 bases, with 14 bases lying between the germline termini. The TCR was taken from a middle-aged man with acute or convalescent COVID-19. Sequencing was done on a sample of peripheral blood. The chain is assembled from TRBV9 and TRBJ1-1, with an unclear D gene assignment. The CDR3 is CASSVGFGGRAFF. DNA sequence: TGTGCCAGCAGCGTAGGGTTTGGAGGAAGGGCTTTCTTT.